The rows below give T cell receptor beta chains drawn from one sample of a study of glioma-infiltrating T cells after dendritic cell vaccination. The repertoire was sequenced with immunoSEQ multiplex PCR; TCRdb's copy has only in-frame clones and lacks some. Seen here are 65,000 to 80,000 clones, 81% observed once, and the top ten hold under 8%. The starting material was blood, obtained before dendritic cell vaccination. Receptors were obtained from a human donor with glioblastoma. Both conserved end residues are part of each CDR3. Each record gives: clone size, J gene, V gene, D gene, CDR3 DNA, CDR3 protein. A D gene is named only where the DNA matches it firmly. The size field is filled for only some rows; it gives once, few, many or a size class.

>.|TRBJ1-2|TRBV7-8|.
TGTGCCAGCAGCCTCGAGGGTGTGGATAACTATGGCTACACCTTC
CASSLEGVDNYGYTF
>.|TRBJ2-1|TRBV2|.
TGTGCCAGCAGTGAAAGGGACAAAACCGGCAATGAGCAGTTCTTC
CASSERDKTGNEQFF
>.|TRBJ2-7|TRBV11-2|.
TGTGCCAGCAGCCCACGACAGGATCACTACGAGCAGTACTTC
CASSPRQDHYEQYF
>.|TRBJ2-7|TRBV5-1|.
TGCGCCAGCAGCTTGGAGTTAACAGCCGCCCCCTACGAGCAGTACTTC
CASSLELTAAPYEQYF
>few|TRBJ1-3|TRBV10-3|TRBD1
TGTGCCATTACGTTAAATGACAGGGGGCCTGGAAACACCATATATTTT
CAITLNDRGPGNTIYF
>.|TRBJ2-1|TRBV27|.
TGTGCCAGCAGTCCCGGAGGCTACAATGAGCAGTTCTTC
CASSPGGYNEQFF
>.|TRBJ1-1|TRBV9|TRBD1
TGTGCCAGCAGCGTAGAGGGACAGGGAAGATTAGGGGAGAACACTGAAGCTTTCTTT
CASSVEGQGRLGENTEAFF
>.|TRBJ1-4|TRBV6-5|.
TGTGCCAGCAGTTACTCCATAATAGCGGCCACTGAAAAACTGTTTTTT
CASSYSIIAATEKLFF
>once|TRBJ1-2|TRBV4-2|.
TGTGCCAGCAGCCAAGTCGGGGAGTCCCGCTATGGCTACACCTTC
CASSQVGESRYGYTF
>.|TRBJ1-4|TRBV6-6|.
TGTGCCAGCAGTTGGGGCCCTACGCCGGCAGGTTTT
CASSWGPTPAGF
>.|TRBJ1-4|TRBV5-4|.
TGTGCCAGCAGCTTGGGGCCGCTTGCAACTAATGAAAAACTGTTTTTT
CASSLGPLATNEKLFF
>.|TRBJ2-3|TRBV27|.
TGTGCCAGCAGTCTCGGCACAGATACGCAGTATTTT
CASSLGTDTQYF